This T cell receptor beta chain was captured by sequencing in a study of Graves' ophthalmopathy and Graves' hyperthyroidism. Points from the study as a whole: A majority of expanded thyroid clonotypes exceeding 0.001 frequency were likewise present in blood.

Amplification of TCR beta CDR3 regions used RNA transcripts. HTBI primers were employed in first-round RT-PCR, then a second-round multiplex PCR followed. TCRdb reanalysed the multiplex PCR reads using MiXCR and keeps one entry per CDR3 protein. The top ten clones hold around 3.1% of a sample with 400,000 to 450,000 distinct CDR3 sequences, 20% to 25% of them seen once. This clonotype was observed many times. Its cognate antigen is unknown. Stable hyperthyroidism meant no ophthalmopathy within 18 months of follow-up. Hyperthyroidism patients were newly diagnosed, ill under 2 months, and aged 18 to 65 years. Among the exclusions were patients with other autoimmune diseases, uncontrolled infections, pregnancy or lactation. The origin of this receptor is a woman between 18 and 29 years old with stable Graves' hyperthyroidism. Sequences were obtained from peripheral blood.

Here the CDR3 DNA reads TGTGCCAGCAGCCCGGCCGGGGGGCTCGCTTATTACGAGCAGTACTTC. Translation: CASSPAGGLAYYEQYF. V gene TRBV11-2 combines with J gene TRBJ2-7; possible D gene TRBD2, 7 bases. Germline-derived CDR1 and CDR2 are SGHAT and FQNNGV. The V end was cut by 5 bases, the J end by 4 bases, with 21 bases between. This CDR3 is 16 amino acids long.